The T cell receptor beta chain described here comes from a study of STAT5B mutations in CD4+ large granular lymphocyte leukemia. Study findings and constraints: Main leukemic clonotypes were patient-specific, but roughly 23% appeared at low frequency elsewhere.

Notes on this clone: Its antigen is undetermined.

The assay was immunoSEQ multiplex PCR, and TCRdb's table has in-frame clones only and misses some. The sample contains some 30,000 clones, around four fifths of which appear only once. This CDR3 comprises 14 residues. V was clipped by 5 bases and J by 0 bases, with 11 bases between them. The V gene's germline CDR1 is MDHEN and CDR2 SYDVKM. This clonotype was obtained from a human donor in good health. Sample: CD4+ T cells from blood buffy coats. This rearrangement joins TRBV28 to TRBJ2-7, with D perhaps being TRBD1 or TRBD2 (5 bases each). The CDR3 nucleotides are TGTGCCAGCAGTCCCCGGGACGCCTCCTACGAGCAGTACTTC. Translating it yields CASSPRDASYEQYF.